This TCR beta chain appears in the sequencing data of a study of type 1 and type 2 diabetes patients. The CDR3 runs 15 residues. From germline, CDR1 is SGHVS and CDR2 FNYEAQ. The PCR template was genomic DNA. The TCR beta CDR3 region was amplified using 30 forward and 13 reverse primers. Each CDR3 protein is one row after TCRdb ran MiXCR on the multiplex PCR reads. The data show under 300,000 distinct CDR3 sequences, with 45% to 60% seen just once and roughly 15% held by the top ten. As to this clonotype: One end of the junction fails to match germline, which may point to a read error.

The TCR originated in a man younger than 30 with type 2 diabetes. Material: peripheral blood mononuclear cells (PBMCs). The chain recombines TRBV7-6 with TRBJ2-7; D is perhaps TRBD2 (5 bases). Here the CDR3 reads CASSLGLAVPYEQYF. CDR3 in DNA: TGTGCCAGCAGCTTAGGGCTAGCAGTCCCCTACGAGCAGTACTTT.